These 24 T cell receptor beta chains share one sample of origin, sequenced in a study of shared clonotypes between healthy human individuals. Profiling relied on immunoSEQ multiplex PCR, and the TCRdb table lists in-frame clones only, not all of them. This table has some 2.3 million clones, roughly 93% appearing once. What was sequenced was naive CD4+ T cells from PBMCs. The subset was: CD45RA+ positively selected. All receptors come from a man younger than 35 in good health. Some clones in this sample may be carry-over from other donors' samples.

The J gene is TRBJ1-4, the V gene TRBV6-5, with 9 positions matching TRBD1. V shed 6 bases and J 16 bases; nucleotides not matched to a gene: 12. This CDR3 contains 13 residues. From germline, CDR1 is MNHEY and CDR2 SVGAGI. The CDR3 region has the DNA TGTGCCAGCAGGCCTACAACAGGGGGCGCCGGGTTTTTT. Residues: CASRPTTGGAGFF.

This clone is a singleton in its sample. This chain connects TRBV7-3 to TRBJ2-1; 10 positions match TRBD2. CDR3 length equals 15 residues. CDR1 and CDR2 (germline): SGHTA, FQGTGA. V gave up 3 bases and J gave up 8 bases; unmatched junction bases: 7. For the CDR3, the DNA is TGTGCCAGCAGCTTTGGAGCGGGAGGGCCCTATGAGCAGTTCTTC. Protein product: CASSFGAGGPYEQFF.

This chain uses TRBV9 with TRBJ2-2, with TRBD2 identical over 7 bases. The CDR3 is made up of 16 amino acids. The J segment lost 1 base and the V segment lost 4 bases, leaving 7 bases of the junction unmatched. The germline V gene has CDR1 SGDLS and CDR2 YYNGEE. CDR3 amino acids: CASSTELARNTGELFF. The CDR3, as DNA: TGTGCCAGCAGCACTGAACTAGCGAGGAACACCGGGGAGCTGTTTTTT.

The gene calls are TRBV18 and TRBJ2-7; D possibly corresponds to TRBD2 (6 bases). This CDR3 has 14 amino acids. Trimming shortened V by 3 bases and J by 4 bases, and 13 bases separated the two germline ends. Germline assignment: CDR1 KGHSH and CDR2 LQKENI. The CDR3 DNA sequence: TGTGCCAGCTCACCTCTAGCGCTCGCTTACGAGCAGTACTTC. Translating it yields CASSPLALAYEQYF.

The V call is TRBV7-8, the J call TRBJ1-1; unclear D gene. V was pared by 2 bases and J by 4 bases, with 8 bases between. The CDR3 totals 13 residues. Germline V CDR1 and CDR2: SGHVS, FQNEAQ. The CDR3 DNA reads TGTGCCAGCAGCTTAAAGTTGGGCACTGAAGCTTTCTTT. Its translation: CASSLKLGTEAFF.

This chain joins TRBV20-1 and TRBJ1-1, with 9 bases identical to TRBD1. Germline-derived CDR1 and CDR2 are DFQATT and SNEGSKA (reference sequence). V lost 5 bases and J lost 11; bases outside the gene matches: 3. The CDR3 is made up of 10 amino acids. The CDR3 spells CSAGDRVAFF. CDR3 nucleotide sequence: TGCAGTGCTGGGGACAGGGTGGCTTTCTTT.

The V call is TRBV7-9, the J call TRBJ1-1, with D possibly being TRBD1 (6 bases). V was pared by 5 bases and J by 5 bases, with 18 bases between. There are 15 residues in the CDR3. Germline V gives CDR1 SEHNR, CDR2 FQNEAQ (reference sequence). CDR3 nucleotides: TGTGCCAGCAGCAGTACCAGGGGTTTAGGTACTGAAGCTTTCTTT. It yields the protein CASSSTRGLGTEAFF.

The chain joins TRBV7-2 to TRBJ2-1; 12 positions agree with TRBD2. Trimming removed 4 bases from V and 3 bases from J; junction bases left unmatched: 4. Germline V gene data show CDR1 as SGHTA and CDR2 as FQGNSA. This CDR3 comprises 16 residues. The CDR3, as DNA: TGTGCCAGCAGCTCATGGACTAGCGGGAACTACAATGAGCAGTTCTTC. This codes for CASSSWTSGNYNEQFF.

This sequence joins TRBV4-1 and TRBJ2-4; D is perhaps TRBD2 (5 bases). CDR3 length: 16 residues. Germline-derived CDR1 and CDR2 are MGHRA and YSYEKL. The V and J ends lost 0 bases and 7 bases respectively, with 16 bases between them. CDR3 protein: CASSQDVGRGMNIQYF. CDR3 bases: TGCGCCAGCAGCCAAGATGTCGGTCGGGGAATGAACATTCAGTACTTC.

V usage is TRBV28 and J usage is TRBJ1-2; D may be TRBD1 (5 bases). V gave up 3 bases and J gave up 2 bases, with 13 bases separating them. The CDR3 spans 15 residues. Germline CDR1 is MDHEN and CDR2 is SYDVKM. The CDR3, as DNA: TGTGCCAGCAGTTTGGGGTTGGGACGGAACTATGGCTACACCTTC. This codes for CASSLGLGRNYGYTF.

The chain links TRBV19 to TRBJ2-6; D assignment may be TRBD1 or TRBD2 (7 bases each). The CDR3 covers 17 residues. Trimming took 3 bases from V and 0 from J, leaving 12 bases between them. The V gene's germline CDR1 is LNHDA and CDR2 SQIVND (reference sequence). The CDR3 region is CASSIRGGPSGANVLTF. CDR3 DNA: TGTGCCAGTAGTATCAGGGGGGGCCCCTCTGGGGCCAACGTCCTGACTTTC.

V gene TRBV18 combines with J gene TRBJ1-1; 9 nucleotides align to TRBD1. The V gene's germline CDR1 is KGHSH and CDR2 LQKENI. With V trimmed by 3 bases and J by 3 bases, 5 bases remained unmatched. The CDR3 consists of 15 residues. The CDR3 loop reads CASSPSTGGDTEAFF. The CDR3 nucleotides are TGTGCCAGCTCACCCTCGACAGGGGGAGACACTGAAGCTTTCTTT.

The J gene is TRBJ1-1, the V gene TRBV5-6, with 12 bases matching TRBD1. V dropped 2 bases and J dropped 4; count of bases not matched to a gene: 6. The CDR3 loop spans 16 amino acids. Germline-derived CDR1 and CDR2 are SGHDT and YYEEEE. The CDR3 sequence: CASSFGTGGAGTEAFF. CDR3 DNA sequence: TGTGCCAGCAGCTTCGGGACAGGGGGCGCGGGCACTGAAGCTTTCTTT.

The chain links TRBV9 to TRBJ2-4; D remains ambiguous. Looked up from germline, CDR1 is SGDLS and CDR2 is YYNGEE. This CDR3 is 14 amino acids long. V lost 2 bases, J lost 9 bases, and 15 bases lay in between. The CDR3 sequence is CASSVATGVGIQYF. As DNA, the CDR3 is TGTGCCAGCAGCGTTGCGACTGGAGTGGGCATTCAGTACTTC.

Concerning this clone itself: A junction end diverges from the germline sequence, so it may reflect a read error. This chain connects TRBV7-9 to TRBJ2-1, with 11 bases matching TRBD2. This CDR3 region has 15 residues. Germline-derived CDR1 and CDR2 are SEHNR and FQNEAQ (reference sequence). The CDR3 here is CASSVAGGLPSEQFF. The CDR3 nucleotides read TGTGCCAGCAGCGTAGCGGGAGGGCTCCCTAGTGAGCAGTTCTTC.

V usage is TRBV5-1 and J usage is TRBJ2-3, with 12 bases identical to TRBD2. Germline-derived CDR1 and CDR2 are SGHRS and YFSETQ. The CDR3 runs to 18 residues. V shed 5 bases, J shed 2 bases, and the junction held 12 bases outside the gene matches. This chain's CDR3 is CASRPGLAGTTYTDTQYF. The CDR3 DNA is TGCGCCAGCAGACCTGGACTAGCGGGGACGACTTACACAGATACGCAGTATTTT.

The rearrangement joins TRBV6-1 to TRBJ1-1; no clear D gene. V was cut by 6 bases and J by 4 bases, with 15 bases left in between. The CDR3 has 14 residues. Germline CDR1 reads MNHNS; CDR2 reads SASEGT. The CDR3 nucleotides are TGTGCCAGCAGCGTCACACTTTCTAGCACTGAAGCTTTCTTT. It specifies CASSVTLSSTEAFF.

J is TRBJ1-1 and V is TRBV5-1; TRBD1 matches 7 bases. Germline loops: CDR1 SGHRS, CDR2 YFSETQ. CDR3 size: 14 residues. V gave up 3 bases and J gave up 1 base; unmatched junction bases: 3. CDR3 region: CASSWDSQNTEAFF. Written as DNA, the CDR3 is TGCGCCAGCAGCTGGGACAGCCAGAACACTGAAGCTTTCTTT.

This sequence joins TRBV5-4 and TRBJ2-5; 12 bases are shared with TRBD1. Looked up from germline, CDR1 is SGHNT and CDR2 is YYREEE (reference sequence). Germline trimming cut 4 bases from V and 4 bases from J; bases unmatched to any gene: 2. The CDR3 is 14 amino acids. CDR3 sequence reads: CASSAGQGAETQYF. The CDR3 nucleotides are TGTGCCAGCAGCGCGGGACAGGGGGCAGAGACCCAGTACTTC.

The rearrangement links TRBV4-2 to TRBJ2-7; 8 bases map to TRBD2. V gave up 4 bases and J gave up 1 base; unmatched junction bases: 9. The CDR3 totals 16 residues. Germline V gene sequence: CDR1 LGHNA, CDR2 YNFKEQ. For the CDR3, the DNA is TGTGCCAGCAGCCTTCGCCTATCGGGGGGGTCCTACGAGCAGTACTTC. The encoded protein is CASSLRLSGGSYEQYF.

The V and J genes are TRBV18 and TRBJ1-2, with D possibly being TRBD1 (6 bases). Trimming removed 0 bases from V and 8 bases from J, with 13 bases in between. CDR3 size: 14 residues. CDR1 and CDR2 from the germline V gene are KGHSH and LQKENI. CDR3 loop: CASSPPQGMLGYTF. In DNA, the CDR3 is TGTGCCAGCTCACCACCGCAGGGGATGTTAGGCTACACCTTC. Using reference TRBV18 and TRBJ1-2 for the parts outside the CDR3, the full variable domain is NAGVMQNPRHLVRRRGQEARLRCSPMKGHSHVYWYRQLPEEGLKFMVYLQKENIIDESGMPKERFSAEFPKEGPSILRIQQVVRGDSAAYFCASSPPQGMLGYTFGSGTRLTVV.

The DNA of the CDR3 is TGCGCCAGCAGAGCTTCTGGACAAAGGAGGCACAATGAGCAGTTCTTC. This codes for CASRASGQRRHNEQFF. The chain employs TRBV5-1 and TRBJ2-1; D may be TRBD1 or TRBD2 (5 bases each). V was pared by 5 bases and J by 5 bases, with 20 bases between. CDR3 length: 16 residues. The germline V gene encodes CDR1 SGHRS and CDR2 YFSETQ.

This clone was seen only once. The gene calls are TRBV28 and TRBJ2-7; D possibly corresponds to TRBD1 (6 bases). The V end lost 6 bases, the J end lost 6 bases, and 12 bases lay between the germline ends. This CDR3 spans 12 amino acids. Germline lookup yields CDR1 MDHEN and CDR2 SYDVKM. The CDR3 bases are TGTGCCAGCAGACAAACAGGGAGCGAGCAGTACTTC. Its protein is CASRQTGSEQYF.

About this clone itself: Germline and junction disagree at one end, which may indicate a read error. The CDR3 region has the DNA TGTGCCAGCTCACCGGGCGCTGCCTCCTACAATAAGCAGTTCTTC. Its translation: CASSPGAASYNKQFF. The chain links TRBV18 to TRBJ2-1, with unresolved D. Germline CDR1 is KGHSH and CDR2 is LQKENI. This CDR3 is built from 15 residues.